This TCR beta chain stems from a study of blood T cell repertoires in COVID-19 (dated by TCRdb to about 2020). Background for the entire study: The collaborator samples originated in the United States, Italy and Spain and spanned the acute and convalescent phases of COVID-19. The prospective study material was composed of cDNA or gDNA derived from T cells, B-cell-depleted T cells, or PBMCs. Subjects who had been exposed to COVID-19, were actively infected with it, or had recovered from it provided the deeply sampled blood TCRbeta repertoires that made up the dataset. A freely available public database, intended as a resource for researchers studying the immune response to SARS-CoV-2, is where the repertoires were released. The samples were drawn from the first 160 participants of the ongoing ImmuneRACE study and from 1,254 subjects provided by 6 global collaborators. Sample metadata almost always included a de-identified subject ID, COVID-19 status, age in years and sex. Where available, HLA class I and class II types were taken from metadata supplied by the sample provider and were not determined by assay-based typing.

The immunoSEQ Assay, a bias-controlled multiplex PCR, was used to amplify TCRbeta CDR3 regions from genomic DNA. The original methods were these. The number of nucleated cells in each sample was estimated from the amplification of reference gene primers within the assay. Sequence reads were collapsed and filtered to measure the absolute abundance of every unique TCRbeta CDR3 rearrangement. For each sample, productive Simpson clonality was calculated as the square root of Simpson's diversity index over productive rearrangements. The clones in this table, taken by TCRdb from immuneACCESS, are in-frame only. Not every clone is retained; where verified, under half of the shortfall comes from an unresolved V gene, and the cause of the rest is unknown. V and J calls and clone size are as listed in that table; D and trimming were resolved from the DNA. This sample has some 380,000 clones in its table, and around 87% of those were observed once. Clones ranked in the top ten supply roughly 1.4% of the sample.

Enrolling through a virtual design, the prospective study's participants ranged in age from roughly 18 to 89 years and lived across 24 United States geographic areas. In the prospective study, participants were assigned to cohorts based on the clinical history participants reported in a screening survey and a study questionnaire. Recovered participants in ImmuneRACE Cohort 3 were defined by two consecutive negative NP/OP PCR tests, clearance by a healthcare professional, or resolution of symptoms. Each participant in the prospective study had whole blood, serum and a nasopharyngeal or oropharyngeal swab collected by mobile phlebotomists. Participants in the prospective study had the option to provide additional blood draws and questionnaires over an approximately 2-month period. Before DNA extraction, blood samples from the prospective study were shipped at room temperature or frozen. The sample holds one count of this clone. The target of this receptor is not known. No quality values exist for individual bases; no much larger clone is one base distant.

Summary of the overall study and its limitations: Clinical and demographic metadata were provided uncurated, with the amount varying by source and participant.

Trimming accounts for 4 bases at V and 2 bases at J, while the number of junction bases matched to no gene is 4. The CDR3 runs 15 residues from the cysteine to the phenylalanine. Only the CDR3 portion is preserved as DNA: 45 bases, with reading frame beginning at the first base. CDR1 is given as MNHEY and CDR2 as SVGEGT, both from the germline V gene. Rearrangement joined TRBV6-2 or TRBV6-3 to TRBJ2-1; 8 central nucleotides agree with TRBD1. Material: PBMCs or T cells enriched from blood (not recorded which). The sequence derives from a young man who had recovered from COVID-19. The DNA sequence is TGTGCCAGCAGTTCTGGACAGGGTCCCTACAATGAGCAGTTCTTC. The resulting protein is CASSSGQGPYNEQFF.